The entry below describes one T cell receptor beta chain. This clone has only a few counts. Its binding antigen is unknown. No much larger clone exists at a distance of one base, and base qualities are not known. The data stem from a study of blood T cell repertoires in COVID-19 (dated by TCRdb to about 2020). For context, the study as a whole: Recovered participants in ImmuneRACE Cohort 3 were defined as having two consecutive negative NP/OP PCR tests, clearance from a healthcare professional, or resolution of symptoms. HLA class I and class II types, where available, came from metadata supplied by the sample provider rather than from assay-based typing. The material from the prospective study consisted of cDNA or gDNA derived from T cells, B-cell-depleted T cells, or PBMCs. Samples were obtained from the ongoing ImmuneRACE study (first 160 participants) and from 1,000 to 1,500 subjects provided by 6 global collaborators. Samples covering the acute and convalescent phases of COVID-19 were provided by collaborators in the United States, Italy and Spain. The dataset comprised deeply sampled blood TCRbeta repertoires from subjects exposed to, actively infected with, or recovered from COVID-19. The repertoires were released in a freely available public database meant as a resource for research on the immune response to SARS-CoV-2. Nearly every sample came with metadata listing a de-identified subject ID, COVID-19 status, age in years and sex. Paper-wide results and their limitations: Clinical and demographic metadata were provided uncurated, with the amount varying by source and participant.

Participants in the prospective study were enrolled through a virtual design, were aged roughly 18 to 100 years, and lived in about two dozen United States geographic areas. Cohort assignment in the prospective study relied on participant-reported clinical history from a screening survey and a study questionnaire. Mobile phlebotomists in the prospective study collected whole blood, serum and a nasopharyngeal or oropharyngeal swab from every participant. Participants in the prospective study had the option to provide additional blood draws and questionnaires over a 2-month period. Prospective study blood samples were shipped either frozen or at room temperature before DNA extraction. TCRbeta CDR3 regions were amplified from genomic DNA using the immunoSEQ Assay, a bias-controlled multiplex PCR. The study's own analysis went as follows. The number of nucleated cells in each sample was estimated by amplification of reference gene primers within the assay. Sequence reads were collapsed and filtered to measure the absolute abundance of every unique TCRbeta CDR3 rearrangement. For each sample, productive Simpson clonality was calculated by taking the square root of Simpson's diversity index across productive rearrangements. Sourced from immuneACCESS, this table was stored by TCRdb with only in-frame sequences that have V and J called. A share of the clones is absent; for the studies checked, an unresolved V gene accounts for under half, and the remainder has no known explanation. V, J and clone size are those of that table, while D and trimming were read from the DNA. Present in this sample are roughly 340,000 clones, around 87% of which were seen just once. The ten largest clones represent roughly 2% of the sample.

V ends up 8 bases short and J 2 bases short, with an unmatched junction base count of 3. CDR1 is given as MNHEY and CDR2 as SMNVEV, both from the germline V gene (reference sequence). The CDR3 runs 14 residues from the cysteine to the phenylalanine. CDR3 DNA only is kept here, 42 bases in frame from base 1. This chain joins TRBV27 to TRBJ2-1, with 10 junctional bases fitting TRBD2. Sequencing input: PBMCs or T cells enriched from blood (not recorded which). This sequence originates from a man aged 35-49 years in a cohort exposed to, infected with or recovered from COVID-19 (not recorded which). The CDR3 sequence is CASRAGGPYNEQFF. At the DNA level, the sequence is TGTGCCAGCCGAGCGGGAGGGCCCTACAATGAGCAGTTCTTC.